What follows are 3 T cell receptor beta chains derived from one specimen sequenced in a study of T cell repertoires in cytomegalovirus infection. Via MiXCR, TCRdb re-called the reads, giving one row per CDR3 protein. The sample has 85,000 to 120,000 distinct CDR3 sequences, 16% seen once. Sequencing was carried out using PBMCs. The receptors stem from a human donor in good health (CMV status not recorded). Some clones in this sample may be carry-over from other donors' samples.

In its sample, this clonotype was seen many times. The chain employs TRBV6-5 and TRBJ2-5; maybe TRBD2 (5 bases). Trimming left V 5 bases short and J 7 bases short, with 26 bases between. The CDR3 sequence is 17 residues long. The germline CDR1 and CDR2 sequences are MNHEY and SVGAGI. CDR3 sequence: CASSLARSSSMFGTQYF. The CDR3 coding sequence is TGTGCCAGCAGTCTAGCTAGGAGCTCGTCAATGTTTGGGACCCAGTACTTC.

This clonotype was counted between two and nine times. V gene TRBV7-3 combines with J gene TRBJ1-1; D is undetermined. CDR3 length: 14 amino acids. Trimming stripped 5 bases from V and 2 bases from J, with 12 bases between. CDR1 is SGHTA, CDR2 FQGTGA, per germline. CDR3 region: CASSPGSRNTEAFF. In nucleotides, the CDR3 is TGTGCCAGCAGCCCGGGCTCAAGAAACACTGAAGCTTTCTTT.

This clonotype was detected many times. The chain combines TRBV28 with TRBJ1-5, with 7 bases fitting TRBD1. The CDR3 contains 16 residues. CDR1 and CDR2 from the germline V gene are MDHEN and SYDVKM. The V segment lost 4 bases and the J segment 2 bases; nucleotides outside the gene matches: 8. The CDR3 DNA reads as TGTGCCAGCAGTTCCCAACAGGGGTGGGGCAATCAGCCCCAGCATTTT. Encoded protein: CASSSQQGWGNQPQHF.